This T cell receptor (beta chain) was found in a study of blood T cell repertoires in COVID-19. Study-wide background: Italy, Spain and the United States were the sources of the convalescent and acute COVID-19 samples. From T cells, B-cell-depleted T cells, or PBMCs came the material, which was cDNA or gDNA.

Per the study methods: Scientists estimated how many nucleated cells there were by amplifying reference gene primers. TCRdb keeps only in-frame clones here, not all; method: immunoSEQ multiplex PCR. V, J and clone size are taken as reported in that table, and D and trimming were inferred from the DNA itself. The repertoire holds 150,000 to 200,000 clones, with 82% as singletons. During active infection, Seattle patients enrolled and were then monitored through disease. The CDR3 runs to 13 residues. Looked up from germline, CDR1 is KGHDR and CDR2 is SFDVKD. Trimming cost V 9 bases and J 5 bases, with 12 bases left between them.

What was sequenced was peripheral blood. The chain recombines TRBV24-1 with TRBJ2-2, with D maybe TRBD2 (6 bases). This sequence originates from a woman aged 55-70 years with COVID-19, enrolled during active disease. The CDR3 nucleotides read TGTGCCACCTTCTCGGAGGGGACCGGGGAGCTGTTTTTT. Translation: CATFSEGTGELFF.